This paragraph reports one T cell receptor (beta chain). This clonotype was seen a handful of times. Its antigen remains undetermined. No much larger clone is present one base from it, and per-base qualities are unavailable. The library was produced with 5' RACE. The instrument given in TCRdb is Illumina HiSeq 2500. The second PCR ran for about 6 to 11 cycles and used a J-beta primer mix along with a sample-barcoded 5' primer. Each TCR beta cDNA molecule received a unique molecular identifier from a template-switch 5' adaptor carrying 12 random nucleotides. Each sample yielded at least 3 million CDR3-containing paired-end reads. All of the RNA was converted into first-strand cDNA using the Mint cDNA synthesis kit, with a TRBC-specific oligonucleotide serving as the primer. All cDNA was treated with uracil-DNA glycosylase and then went through a first 18-cycle PCR with the universal primers M1SS and BC2_uni_R. Under the source paper's analysis protocol: For normalization, 1 million high-quality reads, each with a distinct molecular identifier, were randomly selected from each sample. Reads with shared molecular identifiers were discarded instead of being binned into consensus sequences. CDR3 identification, clonotype clustering and error correction used MiTCR with a Q25 quality threshold and the strictest error-elimination algorithm. A nonparametric unseen species model with Euler transformation was used to estimate lower-bound total TCR beta diversity. TCRdb reworked the public reads: Q25 trimming with fastp, MiXCR clone assembly, productive beta chains retained. Rows with one shared CDR3 protein collapse into an entry with the most common genes and DNA. The V and J calls here are based on TCRdb, not the publication. The sample yields under 700,000 distinct CDR3 sequences; 20% to 30% were counted once. Clones ranked in the top ten supply around 10% of the sample.

These data originate in a study of blood T cells in healthy people across ages (dated by TCRdb to the mid-2010s). Background on the whole study: In model experiments, roughly one uniquely barcoded TCR beta cDNA molecule per two T cells was captured by template switching. To track age-related changes in TCR beta repertoire diversity, the study relied on deep sequencing normalized with unique cDNA molecular identifiers. The donors were split into four age groups: young (average around 15 years), middle-aged (roughly 40), aged (approximately 60) and long-lived (about 74). Two additional independent replicas of 1 million unique cDNA reads from the same blood draw were analyzed for two donors (one aged 18 to 30 and one aged 80 or older). Results the study describes overall, beyond this receptor: Estimates of total diversity from one million sequenced T cells were regarded as lower bounds and underestimates. Conclusive comparison of naive and antigen-experienced compartments was prevented by the profiling of bulk unsorted PBMCs. A strong correlation was found between observed TCR beta diversity and the percentage of naive T cells measured by flow cytometry. Observed TCR beta diversity per million T cells fell roughly linearly with age, and a significant reduction was already apparent by age about 38. The long-lived group showed more naive CD4+ T cells, fewer expanded clones and increased TCR diversity than the aged group, suggesting age selection. Because donor CMV infection status was unknown, age-related changes in expanded clonotypes were potentially confounded.

Donors were 30 to 45 systemically healthy Caucasian individuals from Russia aged 6 to 90 years. Each donor gave 8 to 10 milliliters of peripheral blood, drawn into EDTA-treated Vacutainer tubes. Ficoll-Paque density-gradient centrifugation was used to isolate PBMCs, with at least 6 million per sample. Trizol reagent was used to extract total RNA from PBMCs, with at least 5 micrograms per sample. The percentages of naive CD45RAhigh/CD27high T cells were determined by flow cytometry on a PBMC aliquot from every donor. In the germline V gene, CDR1 corresponds to MNHEY and CDR2 to SVGEGT. Germline trimming amounts to 2 bases on V and 7 bases on J, with 7 as the count of junction bases outside the gene matches. Its CDR3 holds 15 amino acids, cysteine through phenylalanine. Only CDR3 DNA is held: 45 bases, read in frame from base 1. These data are also associated with another study on T cells of mothers and their children. The second publication reports: The donors were nine systemically healthy Caucasian individuals, made up of three mothers and their six children. cDNA synthesis used all of the extracted RNA, with roughly 1.6 ug of RNA in each 15 ul reaction. In the second PCR, the M1S primer added sample barcodes and 2-4 random nucleotides. Over 8.5 million TCR beta CDR3 reads were obtained for each mother, and millions of reads were obtained for each child. Thymic selection similarly shapes TCR recombination output in related and unrelated pairs, with minor effect from inherited differences. Normalized repertoire overlap was always found to be slightly, but never significantly, higher in related mother-child pairs than in unrelated mother-child pairs. With a sensitivity of approximately 96 clones per million clonotypes, no persistent microchimeric T cell clones were detected. In the study, deep NGS was used to compare the TCR beta repertoires of mothers and children, and features distinguishing related mother-child pairs from unrelated individuals were sought. Mothers averaged roughly 36 +/- 4 years of age and children averaged roughly 12 +/- 4 years. After adapter ligation with NEBNext reagents, the libraries were sequenced on Illumina HiSeq 2000 with 100+100 nt paired-end reads. Mother and child libraries were prepared a month apart and sequenced in separate runs to prevent cross-contamination. For each donor, somewhere between 500,000 and 2,000,000 distinct TCR beta clonotypes were identified. Naive TCR beta clonotypes were estimated from low-frequency clonotypes matched to each donor's FACS-determined naive share, without sorting.

The chain was built from TRBV6-2 or TRBV6-3 and TRBJ2-7; a stretch of 11 junction bases matches TRBD2. This clonotype was obtained from a boy aged 10-17 years in good health. Input material: blood. The DNA reads as follows: TGTGCCAGCAGTTACCTAGCGGGGGGTCCTTTGGAGCAGTACTTC. This is translated as CASSYLAGGPLEQYF.